A selection of T cell receptor beta chains follows, all from one sample in a study of identical twins. TCRdb re-analysed the 5' RACE reads in MiXCR, keeping a single row per CDR3 protein. This sample carries 1.5 million to 2 million distinct CDR3 sequences, around 29% of them seen once, and the ten largest clones take under 0.35%. The sample consisted of cord blood. The source of these receptors is a newborn girl in good health. Each CDR3 is given with its conserved first and last residue. A D gene is named only where the DNA matches it firmly. Clone size, where shown, is once, few, many, or a class for clones that have expanded.

j_call: TRBJ2-1
d_call: TRBD2
v_call: TRBV11-2
clone_size: few
cdr3_aa: CASSPSTSARASYNEQFF
cdr3_nt: TGTGCCAGCAGCCCCTCCACTAGCGCGAGAGCCTCCTACAATGAGCAGTTCTTC

j_call: TRBJ2-7
d_call: TRBD2
v_call: TRBV3-1
clone_size: NA
cdr3_aa: CASSLFGLAGAYEQYF
cdr3_nt: TGTGCCAGCAGCCTTTTCGGACTAGCGGGAGCCTACGAGCAGTACTTC

j_call: TRBJ1-5
d_call: TRBD1
v_call: TRBV5-6
clone_size: NA
cdr3_aa: CASSLWGQGIGQPQHF
cdr3_nt: TGTGCCAGCAGCTTGTGGGGACAGGGTATCGGTCAGCCCCAGCATTTT

j_call: TRBJ2-3
d_call: NA
v_call: TRBV10-3
clone_size: few
cdr3_aa: CAISGTAGSSDTQYF
cdr3_nt: TGTGCCATCAGTGGGACGGCCGGGAGCTCAGATACGCAGTATTTT

j_call: TRBJ2-1
d_call: NA
v_call: TRBV20-1
clone_size: few
cdr3_aa: CSASSLNEQFF
cdr3_nt: TGCAGTGCTAGCTCGCTCAATGAGCAGTTCTTC

j_call: TRBJ2-1
d_call: TRBD2
v_call: TRBV14
clone_size: NA
cdr3_aa: CASSPGLAGGHGNEQFF
cdr3_nt: TGTGCCAGCAGCCCCGGACTAGCGGGAGGGCATGGTAATGAGCAGTTCTTC

j_call: TRBJ2-1
d_call: NA
v_call: TRBV6-1
clone_size: few
cdr3_aa: CASSGGRSTPMGYNEQFF
cdr3_nt: TGTGCCAGCAGTGGGGGTCGGTCCACGCCAATGGGCTACAATGAGCAGTTCTTC

j_call: TRBJ2-3
d_call: TRBD1
v_call: TRBV11-2
clone_size: NA
cdr3_aa: CASSFGRGTGGTDTQYF
cdr3_nt: TGTGCCAGCAGCTTTGGTCGGGGGACAGGGGGCACAGATACGCAGTATTTT

j_call: TRBJ1-4
d_call: NA
v_call: TRBV6-6
clone_size: NA
cdr3_aa: CASSYSGKTNEKLFF
cdr3_nt: TGTGCCAGCAGTTACTCGGGGAAAACTAATGAAAAACTGTTTTTT

j_call: TRBJ2-5
d_call: TRBD2
v_call: TRBV20-1
clone_size: NA
cdr3_aa: CSASGRWETQYF
cdr3_nt: TGCAGTGCTAGCGGGAGGTGGGAGACCCAGTACTTC

j_call: TRBJ2-3
d_call: NA
v_call: TRBV20-1
clone_size: few
cdr3_aa: CSASPAGDKHTQYF
cdr3_nt: TGCAGTGCTAGTCCAGCGGGCGATAAACATACGCAGTATTTT

j_call: TRBJ2-1
d_call: TRBD2
v_call: TRBV12-3/TRBV12-4
clone_size: NA
cdr3_aa: CASRDSGTGNEQFF
cdr3_nt: TGTGCCAGCAGAGATAGCGGGACGGGCAATGAGCAGTTCTTC

j_call: TRBJ2-3
d_call: TRBD2
v_call: TRBV7-2
clone_size: few
cdr3_aa: CASSPMASGSGADTQYF
cdr3_nt: TGTGCCAGCAGCCCCATGGCTAGCGGGAGTGGTGCAGATACGCAGTATTTT

j_call: TRBJ2-5
d_call: NA
v_call: TRBV20-1
clone_size: few
cdr3_aa: CSAISPSAQETQYF
cdr3_nt: TGCAGTGCTATAAGCCCTAGCGCTCAAGAGACCCAGTACTTC

j_call: TRBJ1-2
d_call: TRBD1
v_call: TRBV4-1
clone_size: few
cdr3_aa: CASSQAGQGTLNYGYTF
cdr3_nt: TGCGCCAGCAGCCAAGCAGGACAGGGGACCCTTAACTATGGCTACACCTTC

j_call: TRBJ2-2
d_call: NA
v_call: TRBV12-3/TRBV12-4
clone_size: few
cdr3_aa: CASSFLVLAQKTGELFF
cdr3_nt: TGTGCCAGCAGTTTTTTGGTTCTAGCGCAAAAGACCGGGGAGCTGTTTTTT

j_call: TRBJ1-6
d_call: TRBD1
v_call: TRBV5-1
clone_size: NA
cdr3_aa: CASSFRGQGESPLHF
cdr3_nt: TGCGCCAGCAGCTTCAGGGGACAGGGAGAATCACCCCTCCACTTT

j_call: TRBJ2-5
d_call: NA
v_call: TRBV6-5
clone_size: NA
cdr3_aa: CASSYSYRDQQYF
cdr3_nt: TGTGCCAGCAGTTACTCGTACCGGGACCAGCAGTACTTC

j_call: TRBJ1-4
d_call: NA
v_call: TRBV4-2
clone_size: NA
cdr3_aa: CASSQVVRRPFNEKLFF
cdr3_nt: TGTGCCAGCAGCCAAGTAGTCAGGCGGCCGTTTAATGAAAAACTGTTTTTT

j_call: TRBJ2-7
d_call: NA
v_call: TRBV4-1
clone_size: NA
cdr3_aa: CASSQLVTATYEQYF
cdr3_nt: TGCGCCAGCAGCCAACTGGTGACAGCGACCTACGAGCAGTACTTC

j_call: TRBJ2-7
d_call: NA
v_call: TRBV6-6
clone_size: NA
cdr3_aa: CASSYGPDYEQYF
cdr3_nt: TGTGCCAGCAGTTACGGTCCCGACTACGAGCAGTACTTC

j_call: TRBJ2-2
d_call: TRBD2
v_call: TRBV29-1
clone_size: few
cdr3_aa: CSVVAGERTGELFF
cdr3_nt: TGCAGCGTTGTAGCGGGCGAAAGGACCGGGGAGCTGTTTTTT

j_call: TRBJ1-5
d_call: NA
v_call: TRBV12-3/TRBV12-4
clone_size: NA
cdr3_aa: CASSLEFREFNQPQHF
cdr3_nt: TGTGCCAGCAGTTTAGAGTTCCGCGAGTTCAATCAGCCCCAGCATTTT

j_call: TRBJ2-2
d_call: NA
v_call: TRBV5-1
clone_size: NA
cdr3_aa: CASSHDSGELFF
cdr3_nt: TGCGCCAGCAGTCATGACTCCGGGGAGCTGTTTTTT

j_call: TRBJ2-1
d_call: TRBD2
v_call: TRBV20-1
clone_size: few
cdr3_aa: CSADTLGTSENEQFF
cdr3_nt: TGCAGTGCCGACACCTTAGGGACTAGCGAAAATGAGCAGTTCTTC

j_call: TRBJ2-7
d_call: NA
v_call: TRBV7-9
clone_size: NA
cdr3_aa: CASSLEGIGTRSYEQYF
cdr3_nt: TGTGCCAGCAGCTTAGAGGGTATCGGAACTCGCTCCTACGAGCAGTACTTC

j_call: TRBJ2-3
d_call: TRBD2
v_call: TRBV13
clone_size: many
cdr3_aa: CASSTFGTSEITDTQYF
cdr3_nt: TGTGCCAGCAGCACATTCGGGACTAGCGAGATCACAGATACGCAGTATTTT

j_call: TRBJ1-3
d_call: TRBD1
v_call: TRBV11-2
clone_size: NA
cdr3_aa: CASSPWDRGSGNTIYF
cdr3_nt: TGTGCCAGCAGCCCCTGGGACAGGGGCTCTGGAAACACCATATATTTT

j_call: TRBJ1-1
d_call: NA
v_call: TRBV4-1
clone_size: few
cdr3_aa: CASSQVGFIGQGTEAFF
cdr3_nt: TGCGCCAGCAGCCAAGTAGGATTTATCGGTCAAGGCACTGAAGCTTTCTTT

j_call: TRBJ2-5
d_call: NA
v_call: TRBV12-3/TRBV12-4
clone_size: NA
cdr3_aa: CASSLAGVVSEQYF
cdr3_nt: TGTGCCAGCAGTTTAGCGGGAGTTGTAAGTGAGCAGTACTTC

j_call: TRBJ2-1
d_call: NA
v_call: TRBV21-1
clone_size: few
cdr3_aa: CASGGSITSYNEQFF
cdr3_nt: TGTGCCAGCGGGGGAAGCATTACCTCCTACAATGAGCAGTTCTTC

j_call: TRBJ2-3
d_call: TRBD1
v_call: TRBV10-2
clone_size: few
cdr3_aa: CASSETGGADTQYF
cdr3_nt: TGCGCCAGCAGTGAAACAGGGGGCGCAGATACGCAGTATTTT

j_call: TRBJ2-3
d_call: NA
v_call: TRBV7-6
clone_size: few
cdr3_aa: CASSLGLRRKAGELGTQYF
cdr3_nt: TGTGCCAGCAGCTTAGGGCTTAGGAGAAAAGCAGGGGAATTAGGTACGCAGTATTTT

j_call: TRBJ2-1
d_call: TRBD1
v_call: TRBV20-1
clone_size: NA
cdr3_aa: CSANEGAFYNEQFF
cdr3_nt: TGCAGTGCTAATGAGGGGGCCTTCTACAATGAGCAGTTCTTC

j_call: TRBJ2-5
d_call: NA
v_call: TRBV3-1
clone_size: once
cdr3_aa: CASSQLGGAEWETQYF
cdr3_nt: TGTGCCAGCAGCCAATTAGGAGGGGCGGAGTGGGAGACCCAGTACTTC

j_call: TRBJ2-7
d_call: TRBD2
v_call: TRBV6-5
clone_size: many
cdr3_aa: CASRGGRTSDSYEQYF
cdr3_nt: TGTGCCAGCAGAGGAGGGAGGACTAGCGATTCCTACGAGCAGTACTTC

j_call: TRBJ2-2
d_call: NA
v_call: TRBV20-1
clone_size: NA
cdr3_aa: CSARDWRVGTGELFF
cdr3_nt: TGCAGTGCTAGAGATTGGCGGGTGGGCACCGGGGAGCTGTTTTTT

j_call: TRBJ2-7
d_call: NA
v_call: TRBV7-2
clone_size: NA
cdr3_aa: CASSPGVAWDEQYF
cdr3_nt: TGTGCCAGCAGCCCGGGGGTTGCCTGGGACGAGCAGTACTTC

j_call: TRBJ1-1
d_call: NA
v_call: TRBV20-1
clone_size: few
cdr3_aa: CSARSREPGRTEAFF
cdr3_nt: TGCAGTGCTAGATCCCGAGAACCGGGGAGGACTGAAGCTTTCTTT

j_call: TRBJ2-5
d_call: TRBD1
v_call: TRBV2
clone_size: NA
cdr3_aa: CASSAGTGLGNEQYF
cdr3_nt: TGTGCCAGCAGTGCCGGGACAGGGTTGGGCAATGAGCAGTACTTC

j_call: TRBJ2-7
d_call: NA
v_call: TRBV3-1
clone_size: NA
cdr3_aa: CASSQAGGQDLYF
cdr3_nt: TGTGCCAGCAGCCAAGCTGGGGGGCAGGATTTGTACTTC

j_call: TRBJ2-2
d_call: NA
v_call: TRBV20-1
clone_size: few
cdr3_aa: CSAQTPNGELFF
cdr3_nt: TGCAGTGCTCAAACGCCCAACGGGGAGCTGTTTTTT

j_call: TRBJ2-6
d_call: NA
v_call: TRBV12-3/TRBV12-4
clone_size: few
cdr3_aa: CASSARTASGANVLTF
cdr3_nt: TGTGCCAGCAGTGCCAGGACAGCCTCTGGGGCCAACGTCCTGACTTTC

j_call: TRBJ2-1
d_call: TRBD1
v_call: TRBV5-1
clone_size: few
cdr3_aa: CASSLALGQYNEQFF
cdr3_nt: TGCGCCAGCAGCTTGGCCTTGGGACAGTACAATGAGCAGTTCTTC

j_call: TRBJ2-6
d_call: TRBD1
v_call: TRBV5-1
clone_size: NA
cdr3_aa: CASSLPGQGSGANVLTF
cdr3_nt: TGCGCCAGCAGCTTGCCAGGACAGGGCTCTGGGGCCAACGTCCTGACTTTC

j_call: TRBJ2-3
d_call: TRBD2
v_call: TRBV20-1
clone_size: NA
cdr3_aa: CTLGLAGADTQYF
cdr3_nt: TGCACCCTGGGACTAGCGGGGGCAGATACGCAGTATTTT

j_call: TRBJ2-2
d_call: NA
v_call: TRBV15
clone_size: NA
cdr3_aa: CATSRVLDGELFF
cdr3_nt: TGTGCCACCAGCAGAGTTTTGGACGGGGAGCTGTTTTTT

j_call: TRBJ2-1
d_call: TRBD2
v_call: TRBV5-1
clone_size: few
cdr3_aa: CASSWTSGGEIEQFF
cdr3_nt: TGCGCCAGCAGCTGGACTAGCGGGGGGGAGATTGAGCAGTTCTTC

j_call: TRBJ1-2
d_call: NA
v_call: TRBV18
clone_size: NA
cdr3_aa: CASSPDKHGYTF
cdr3_nt: TGTGCCAGCTCACCGGACAAACATGGCTACACCTTC

j_call: TRBJ2-7
d_call: NA
v_call: TRBV2
clone_size: once
cdr3_aa: CASSRSSASSYNEQYF
cdr3_nt: TGTGCCAGCAGCCGATCTAGCGCGAGCTCCTACAATGAGCAGTACTTC

j_call: TRBJ2-7
d_call: NA
v_call: TRBV15
clone_size: NA
cdr3_aa: CATSRRQMSYEQYF
cdr3_nt: TGTGCCACCAGCAGACGACAGATGAGCTACGAGCAGTACTTC

j_call: TRBJ1-2
d_call: NA
v_call: TRBV29-1
clone_size: many
cdr3_aa: CSVEESNYGYTF
cdr3_nt: TGCAGCGTTGAGGAGTCCAACTATGGCTACACCTTC

j_call: TRBJ2-7
d_call: TRBD2
v_call: TRBV28
clone_size: many
cdr3_aa: CASSLWGTSRYEQYF
cdr3_nt: TGTGCCAGCAGTTTATGGGGGACTAGCCGCTACGAGCAGTACTTC

j_call: TRBJ2-5
d_call: TRBD2
v_call: TRBV4-2
clone_size: NA
cdr3_aa: CAGSQDRAGLKTQYF
cdr3_nt: TGTGCCGGCAGCCAAGATCGAGCGGGGCTGAAGACCCAGTACTTC

j_call: TRBJ2-7
d_call: TRBD1
v_call: TRBV6-6
clone_size: NA
cdr3_aa: CASRARDRGYEQYF
cdr3_nt: TGTGCCAGCAGGGCCAGGGACAGGGGGTACGAGCAGTACTTC